This TCR beta chain is from a study of shared clonotypes between healthy human individuals. Turning to the study itself: Donor ages ranged 18 to 49 years: a couple of women, a few men.

The germline V and J ends were trimmed by 5 bases and 3 bases, with 13 bases remaining between them. The length of the CDR3 is 14 residues. Germline loops: CDR1 MNHEY, CDR2 SMNVEV (reference sequence). Of note for this clone: Antigen unknown.

The assay ran at deep level. Some clones are missing from TCRdb's copy, which holds only in-frame ones; the method was immunoSEQ multiplex PCR. This repertoire shows 2 million to 2.5 million clones, 85% to 95% found once; its top ten account for about 1.8%. Notes on the study in general: Non-shared clonotypes showed lower generation probabilities than clonotypes common to all four donors.

The naive CD8 subset, CD45RO-negative cells positively selected for CCR7, excluded terminally differentiated effector memory CD45RA+ cells. Adult Caucasians living in Nashville, Tennessee made up all of the donors. The clonotype comes from a man aged 18 to 29 in good health. Some clones in this sample may be carry-over from other donors' samples. The sequenced sample consisted of naive CD8+ T cells from PBMCs. The chain carries TRBV27 and TRBJ1-1; D is unclear. The CDR3 DNA follows: TGTGCCAGCAGTCCCCGCGACGGCTACACTGAAGCTTTCTTT. This sequence encodes CASSPRDGYTEAFF.